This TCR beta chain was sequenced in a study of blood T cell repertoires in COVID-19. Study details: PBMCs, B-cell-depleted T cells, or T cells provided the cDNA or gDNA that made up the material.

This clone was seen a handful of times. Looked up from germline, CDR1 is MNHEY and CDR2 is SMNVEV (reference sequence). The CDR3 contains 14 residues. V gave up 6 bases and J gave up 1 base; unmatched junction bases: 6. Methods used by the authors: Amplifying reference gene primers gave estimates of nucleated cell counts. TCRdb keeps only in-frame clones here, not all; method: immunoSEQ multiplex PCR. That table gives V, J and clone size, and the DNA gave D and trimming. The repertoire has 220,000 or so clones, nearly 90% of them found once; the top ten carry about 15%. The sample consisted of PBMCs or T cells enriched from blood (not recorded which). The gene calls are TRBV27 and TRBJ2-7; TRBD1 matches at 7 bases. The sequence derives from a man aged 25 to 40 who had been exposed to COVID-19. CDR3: CASRRSTGSYEQYF. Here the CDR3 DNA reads TGTGCCAGCAGACGGTCGACAGGGTCCTACGAGCAGTACTTC.